One and the same sample provided the 28 T cell receptor beta chains below, sequenced in a study of T-cell reconstitution after alpha-beta-depleted transplantation in children. Unique molecular identifiers were incorporated when the TCRbeta library was constructed. MiXCR, run by TCRdb on the PCR reads, gives a single entry per CDR3 protein. This repertoire shows about 540,000 distinct CDR3 sequences, approximately 20% found once; its top ten account for over 3%. The input for sequencing was PBMCs from the stem cell graft donor, taken from the stem cell graft. The receptors derive from a human donor who donated a stem cell graft to a child with acute lymphoblastic leukemia.

The chain joins TRBV10-1 to TRBJ2-3, with TRBD2 identical over 7 bases. The CDR3 runs to 15 residues. Germline V CDR1 and CDR2: WNHNN, SYGVQD (reference sequence). With 0 bases clipped from V and 8 bases from J, the junction kept 8 bases outside the gene matches. This CDR3 reads CASSESPREGGTQYF. The CDR3 DNA sequence: TGCGCCAGCAGTGAGTCTCCAAGGGAGGGAGGTACGCAGTATTTT.

This clonotype was detected a few times. V gene TRBV14 combines with J gene TRBJ2-3; D is ambiguous. The CDR3 runs 14 residues. Germline values: CDR1 SGHDN, CDR2 FVKESK. V was clipped by 4 bases and J by 2 bases, with 10 bases between them. For the CDR3, the DNA is TGTGCCAGCAGCCCGCTCGGAGCCACAGATACGCAGTATTTT. Translated: CASSPLGATDTQYF.

A few counts support this clonotype. The chain uses TRBV5-1 and TRBJ1-2, with D hard to call. CDR1 and CDR2 (germline): SGHRS, YFSETQ. The ends were cut back, 7 bases at V and 1 base at J, with 17 bases in the middle. The CDR3 is 15 amino acids. The CDR3 loop reads CASASRTELNYGYTF. As DNA, the CDR3 is TGCGCCAGCGCCTCAAGGACGGAACTTAACTATGGCTACACCTTC.

The chain is built from TRBV29-1 and TRBJ1-2; a possible D gene is TRBD1 (6 bases). V was cut by 0 bases and J by 7 bases, with 9 bases left in between. The CDR3 loop spans 12 amino acids. Germline values: CDR1 SQVTM, CDR2 ANQGSEA. Here the CDR3 DNA reads TGCAGCGTTGAAGAACAGGGCTTTGGCTACACCTTC. Its protein product is CSVEEQGFGYTF.

This clonotype was found a few times. The chain is built from TRBV2 and TRBJ1-1, with D unclear. The CDR3 sequence is 14 residues long. From germline, CDR1 is SNHLY and CDR2 FYNNEI. The V and J ends lost 5 bases and 1 base respectively, with 11 bases between them. This CDR3 is CASSQPGGNTEAFF. The CDR3 nucleotides read TGTGCCAGCAGTCAGCCAGGTGGGAACACTGAAGCTTTCTTT.

This clonotype was counted ten times or more. This chain joins TRBV5-1 and TRBJ2-1; D unresolved. This CDR3 is built from 14 residues. Looked up from germline, CDR1 is SGHRS and CDR2 is YFSETQ. Trimming shortened V by 3 bases and J by 5 bases, and 12 bases separated the two germline ends. CDR3 residues: CASSSIPNDNEQFF. The CDR3 region has the DNA TGCGCCAGCAGCTCAATCCCCAACGACAATGAGCAGTTCTTC. Together with reference TRBV5-1 and TRBJ2-1, the CDR3 gives the full variable domain: KAGVTQTPRYLIKTRGQQVTLSCSPISGHRSVSWYQQTPGQGLQFLFEYFSETQRNKGNFPGRFSGRQFSNSRSEMNVSTLELGDSALYLCASSSIPNDNEQFFGPGTRLTVL.

The chain is built from TRBV6-4 and TRBJ2-2; 11 positions agree with TRBD2. The CDR3 runs 17 residues. The V and J ends lost 0 bases and 4 bases, in that order; junction bases with no gene match: 4. CDR1 is MRHNA and CDR2 is SNTAGT in the germline V gene. CDR3 sequence (DNA): TGTGCCAGCAGTGACTCACCGGGACTAGCGGTCACCGGGGAGCTGTTTTTT. Translated, it gives CASSDSPGLAVTGELFF.

CDR3 residues: CASSPRWQISYEQYF. As DNA, the CDR3 is TGTGCCAGCAGCCCTCGGTGGCAGATCTCCTACGAGCAGTACTTC. The chain has TRBV7-2 and TRBJ2-7; no definite D call. Germline V gives CDR1 SGHTA, CDR2 FQGNSA. V lost 5 bases and J lost 0, with 14 bases in between. This CDR3 has 15 residues.

Only a few counts were recorded for this clonotype. The chain recombines TRBV5-1 with TRBJ1-5; D unresolved. Germline assignment: CDR1 SGHRS and CDR2 YFSETQ. V lost 0 bases and J lost 8, with 9 bases in between. This CDR3 is built from 13 residues. The CDR3: CASSLDGSEPQHF. The CDR3 DNA is TGCGCCAGCAGCTTGGATGGGTCAGAGCCCCAGCATTTT. Using reference TRBV5-1 and TRBJ1-5 for the parts outside the CDR3, the full variable domain is KAGVTQTPRYLIKTRGQQVTLSCSPISGHRSVSWYQQTPGQGLQFLFEYFSETQRNKGNFPGRFSGRQFSNSRSEMNVSTLELGDSALYLCASSLDGSEPQHFGDGTRLSIL.

This clonotype was seen only a few times. The rearrangement joins TRBV12-3 or TRBV12-4 to TRBJ2-5; TRBD1 aligns across 7 bases. With V trimmed by 5 bases and J by 5 bases, 11 bases remained unmatched. CDR3 length: 15 residues. The chain's CDR3 is CASSVGTVQGETQYF. DNA of the CDR3: TGTGCCAGCAGTGTCGGGACAGTTCAAGGGGAGACCCAGTACTTC.

In this sample, this clonotype turned up many times. The CDR3 is CASSSGGGGEKLFF. Written as DNA, the CDR3 is TGTGCCAGCAGCTCGGGGGGAGGCGGTGAAAAACTGTTTTTT. J is TRBJ1-4 and V is TRBV7-9; D might be TRBD1 (5 bases). CDR3 length: 14 amino acids. V lost 4 bases to trimming and J lost 7 bases, with 13 bases between them. Germline CDR1 reads SEHNR; CDR2 reads FQNEAQ (reference sequence).

This clonotype has only a few counts. V usage is TRBV5-1 and J usage is TRBJ2-7; perhaps TRBD2 as D (6 bases). This CDR3 is 20 amino acids long. The germline V gene encodes CDR1 SGHRS and CDR2 YFSETQ. The germline V and J ends were trimmed by 4 bases and 0 bases, with 29 bases remaining between them. CDR3 sequence: CASSEAPGPAPGVSSYEQYF. In DNA form, the CDR3 reads TGCGCCAGCAGCGAGGCTCCGGGGCCAGCTCCGGGAGTGAGCTCCTACGAGCAGTACTTC.

The V gene is TRBV12-3 or TRBV12-4, the J gene TRBJ2-3; no reliable D call. This CDR3 is 12 amino acids long. Trimming took off 6 bases at V and 4 bases at J, with 8 bases between the two ends. The CDR3 spells CASRFIADTQYF. The CDR3 DNA reads as TGTGCCAGCAGATTTATCGCAGATACGCAGTATTTT.

This clonotype was counted only a few times. V is TRBV19 and J is TRBJ1-3, with TRBD1 identical over 7 bases. Germline V CDR1 and CDR2: LNHDA, SQIVND (reference sequence). The V gene end was trimmed by 7 bases and the J gene end by 0 bases; junction bases not matched to a gene: 9. CDR3 length: 16 residues. CDR3 nucleotide sequence: TGTGCCAGTATCCGGGGACAGCCAGACTCTGGAAACACCATATATTTT. It translates to CASIRGQPDSGNTIYF.

This rearrangement joins TRBV5-7 to TRBJ1-1; 7 bases match TRBD1. TRBV5-7 is flagged as an ORF with uncertain function. Unmatched junction bases numbered 14, after V lost 4 bases and J lost 11 bases. The CDR3 length is 14 residues. This CDR3 reads CASSPFIPGQSAFF. CDR3 sequence (DNA): TGTGCCAGCAGCCCGTTTATACCGGGACAGAGTGCTTTCTTT.

Only a few counts were recorded for this clonotype. This sequence joins TRBV7-8 and TRBJ2-3; D might be TRBD2 (6 bases). V was clipped by 8 bases and J by 0 bases, with 15 bases between them. Germline V CDR1 and CDR2: SGHVS, FQNEAQ. The length of the CDR3 is 15 residues. CDR3 protein: CASCSLGTSTDTQYF. The CDR3 nucleotides are TGTGCCAGCTGCTCCCTCGGGACTAGCACAGATACGCAGTATTTT.

There are a few counts of this clonotype. The chain employs TRBV4-1 and TRBJ2-2; TRBD2 might be the D (6 bases). The CDR3 is made up of 15 amino acids. Trimming pared 0 bases from V and 8 bases from J, leaving 13 bases between. Germline V gene sequence: CDR1 MGHRA, CDR2 YSYEKL. In DNA form, the CDR3 reads TGCGCCAGCAGCCAAGAAAGGGTAGCGGCTGGGGAGCTGTTTTTT. It specifies CASSQERVAAGELFF.

This chain uses TRBV12-3 or TRBV12-4 with TRBJ1-1; TRBD1 agrees at 12 bases. J was trimmed by 4 bases and V by 6 bases; bases with no gene match: 6. The CDR3 is 15 amino acids. The CDR3 DNA is TGTGCCAGCAGCGGGACAGGGGGCAGGAGCACTGAAGCTTTCTTT. Translated, it gives CASSGTGGRSTEAFF.

This clonotype has a handful of counts. The gene calls are TRBV12-3 or TRBV12-4 and TRBJ2-5, with TRBD2 matching 9 bases. The CDR3 covers 16 residues. J was trimmed by 3 bases and V by 1 base; bases with no gene match: 6. The CDR3 nucleotides are TGTGCCAGCAGTTTAGAGCGGGGGGCGGATGAAGAGACCCAGTACTTC. Translated: CASSLERGADEETQYF.

The gene calls are TRBV2 and TRBJ2-1; D unclear. Germline V gives CDR1 SNHLY, CDR2 FYNNEI. CDR3 length: 11 residues. V was clipped by 5 bases and J by 13 bases, with 12 bases between them. In nucleotides, the CDR3 is TGTGCCAGCAGTAGTATCCAGATCCAGTTCTTC. Protein sequence: CASSSIQIQFF.

This clonotype was picked up a small number of times. The rearrangement joins TRBV5-1 to TRBJ2-7, with TRBD2 matching 7 bases. Germline CDR1 reads SGHRS; CDR2 reads YFSETQ. Trimming took 2 bases from V and 0 from J; bases not matched to a gene: 8. The CDR3 has 16 amino acids. The DNA of the CDR3 is TGCGCCAGCAGCTTTTACACGGGAGGAAGCTCCTACGAGCAGTACTTC. Amino acid sequence: CASSFYTGGSSYEQYF.

J is TRBJ2-1 and V is TRBV7-3; TRBD1 agrees at 11 bases. This CDR3 comprises 15 residues. CDR1 and CDR2 (germline): SGHTA, FQGTGA. Trimming at V came to 5 bases and at J to 7 bases, leaving 7 bases not matched to a gene. The DNA for the CDR3 is TGTGCCAGCAGCCTAGGACAGGGGGCCTGGAATGAGCAGTTCTTC. Its protein product is CASSLGQGAWNEQFF.

The CDR3 protein is CASSFPGLAGRHEQFF. The CDR3 DNA reads as TGTGCCAGCAGCTTCCCGGGACTAGCGGGACGGCATGAGCAGTTCTTC. The rearrangement links TRBV7-2 to TRBJ2-1; 13 bases map to TRBD2. Per germline, CDR1 SGHTA and CDR2 FQGNSA. The CDR3 has 16 residues. The junction had 7 bases not matched to a gene; V was cut back by 3 bases and J by 8 bases.

The chain joins TRBV12-3 or TRBV12-4 to TRBJ2-2, with TRBD2 identical over 8 bases. Germline trimming cut 4 bases from V and 9 bases from J; bases unmatched to any gene: 7. This CDR3 comprises 14 residues. The DNA of the CDR3 is TGTGCCAGCAGTTCCCCGGGGGGGCGTAGGGAGCTGTTTTTT. Protein sequence: CASSSPGGRRELFF.

This clonotype was seen at least ten times. J is TRBJ1-1 and V is TRBV12-3 or TRBV12-4, with 10 bases fitting TRBD1. The V and J ends lost 6 bases and 5 bases, in that order; junction bases with no gene match: 3. The CDR3 sequence is 13 residues long. CDR3 region: CASSRTGGTEAFF. CDR3 bases: TGTGCCAGCAGCCGGACAGGGGGAACTGAAGCTTTCTTT.

This clonotype was found a few times. The chain joins TRBV6-5 to TRBJ1-2; the D is unclear. CDR3 length equals 14 residues. Looked up from germline, CDR1 is MNHEY and CDR2 is SVGAGI. The ends were cut back, 2 bases at V and 7 bases at J, with 14 bases in the middle. CDR3 in DNA: TGTGCCAGCAGTTACGAGGGAGCCTTAGGTGGCTACACCTTC. Translation gives CASSYEGALGGYTF.

This clonotype was found a few times. The chain employs TRBV2 and TRBJ2-3, with 7 bases that match TRBD2. The V gene end was trimmed by 4 bases and the J gene end by 1 base; junction bases not matched to a gene: 2. Germline V gene data show CDR1 as SNHLY and CDR2 as FYNNEI. The CDR3 is 14 residues long. The CDR3 nucleotides read TGTGCCAGCAGTGGAAGCGGGGGCACAGATACGCAGTATTTT. This sequence encodes CASSGSGGTDTQYF.

This clonotype was seen a handful of times. The CDR3 nucleotides are TGCAGTGCTACTTTCGAAGGGCACTATGGCTACACCTTC. Translated: CSATFEGHYGYTF. The chain couples TRBV20-1 to TRBJ1-2; D gene ambiguous. The CDR3 is made up of 13 amino acids. The germline V gene encodes CDR1 DFQATT and CDR2 SNEGSKA (reference sequence). Trimming took off 4 bases at V and 3 bases at J, with 12 bases between the two ends.